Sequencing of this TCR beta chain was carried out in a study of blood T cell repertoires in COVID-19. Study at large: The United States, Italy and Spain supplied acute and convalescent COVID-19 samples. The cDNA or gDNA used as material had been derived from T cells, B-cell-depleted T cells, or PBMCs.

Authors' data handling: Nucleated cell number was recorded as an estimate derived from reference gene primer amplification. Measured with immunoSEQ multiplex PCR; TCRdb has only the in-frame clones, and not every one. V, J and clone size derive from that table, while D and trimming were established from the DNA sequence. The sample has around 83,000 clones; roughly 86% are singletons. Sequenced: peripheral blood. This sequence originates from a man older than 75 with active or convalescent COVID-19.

CDR3: CASSRTTGTTYGYTF. CDR3 coding DNA: TGCGCCAGCAGCCGCACTACCGGGACAACATATGGCTACACCTTC. V and J are TRBV5-1 and TRBJ1-2; TRBD1 might be the D (6 bases). Germline CDR1 is SGHRS and CDR2 is YFSETQ. CDR3 length: 15 amino acids. V was shortened by 4 bases and J by 5 bases, with 18 bases between the two germline ends.